This T cell receptor beta chain was recorded in a study of T-cell reconstitution after alpha-beta-depleted transplantation in children. During its preparation, the TCRbeta library received unique molecular identifiers. From the PCR reads, TCRdb called clonotypes with MiXCR, one entry per CDR3 protein. In the table there are around 200,000 distinct CDR3 sequences, approximately 6.8% of which are singletons. Many counts were recorded for this clonotype. Sequences were derived from PBMCs from the stem cell graft donor, sampled from the stem cell graft. The TCR comes from a human donor who donated a stem cell graft to a child with Wiskott-Aldrich syndrome.

The CDR3 DNA is TGCAGTGCTTATAGGGGGGGCCCATACAATGAGCAGTTCTTC. Translated: CSAYRGGPYNEQFF. This rearrangement joins TRBV20-1 to TRBJ2-1; a weak D match, TRBD2 (7 bases). The germline V gene has CDR1 DFQATT and CDR2 SNEGSKA (reference sequence). The CDR3 runs 14 residues. V was clipped by 5 bases and J by 4 bases, with 15 bases between them.